What follows are 4 T cell receptor beta chains derived from one specimen sequenced in a study of CXCR3-negative and CXCR3-positive naive CD8 T cells (dated by TCRdb to between 2018 and 2021). The listed sequencing device is NextSeq 550. The Human TCR Profiling Kit (MiLaboratory) was used to prepare UMI-labeled 5' RACE TRB cDNA libraries. The reads went through TCRdb reprocessing, and each CDR3 protein sequence gets one entry with no DNA. The table of this sample itemizes about 90,000 distinct CDR3 sequences. The ten biggest clones cover 1.1% of the sample. Sequenced: naive CXCR3- CD8+ T cells from blood. The cell subset or site label on this specimen signifies: CD45RO-CCR7+CD27+CD95- naive CD8+ T cells lacking CXCR3 (TNR3-). The receptor set was obtained from a human donor in good health. Some clones in this sample may be carry-over from other donors' samples.

V is TRBV6-4 and J is TRBJ2-2. The CDR3 has 15 amino acids. Germline V gene data show CDR1 as MRHNA and CDR2 as SNTAGT. This chain's CDR3 is CASTPGEPNTGELFF.

The chain employs TRBV19 and TRBJ2-5; TCRdb's D call, TRBD1, is unchecked because there is no DNA. The CDR3 spans 14 residues. Per the germline V gene, CDR1 is LNHDA and CDR2 is SQIVND (reference sequence). CDR3 amino acids: CASSIPGLQETQYF.

The V and J genes are TRBV15 and TRBJ2-7; checking the TCRdb D call of TRBD2 is not possible without DNA. The CDR3 sequence is 17 residues long. Germline V gene lookup returns CDR1 LNHNV and CDR2 YYDKDF (reference sequence). CDR3 in amino acids: CATSRGTSGRLGYEQYF.

The chain has TRBV28 and TRBJ1-4; TCRdb gives TRBD1 as the D gene, but with no DNA this cannot be confirmed. CDR1 and CDR2 (germline): MDHEN, SYDVKM. The CDR3 is 15 amino acids. The CDR3 spells CASSSKSGTNEKLFF.